One TCR beta chain is described in this entry. TCRdb's table, derived via immunoSEQ multiplex PCR, lists solely in-frame clones and lacks some. The sample lists approximately 500,000 clones, 89% occurring once. This CDR3 is 17 amino acids long. Germline V gene sequence: CDR1 LGHNA, CDR2 YNFKEQ. The V end was cut by 0 bases, the J end by 1 base, with 13 bases between. The sample originates from a study of blood T cell repertoires in COVID-19. Across the study: T cells, B-cell-depleted T cells, or PBMCs provided the cDNA or gDNA that served as material.

Seattle's enrolled individuals joined amid active infection and were then monitored longitudinally. The receptor was derived from a man in his late teens or twenties with COVID-19, enrolled during active disease. Sequences were obtained from peripheral blood. V gene TRBV4-2 combines with J gene TRBJ2-4; no clear D. This CDR3 is CASSQDSSTTAKNIQYF. Written as DNA, the CDR3 is TGTGCCAGCAGCCAAGACTCGAGCACCACGGCCAAAAACATTCAGTACTTC.